This entry features one T cell receptor beta chain sequence. TCRalpha and TCRbeta libraries used 5'RACE with constant-segment primers and UMIs. TCRdb redid the calling of the 5' RACE reads with MiXCR, one entry per CDR3 protein. The sample has 210,000 or so distinct CDR3 sequences, roughly 18% seen once. This sample stems from a study of T-cell memory formation after mild COVID-19. V lost 9 bases to trimming and J lost 5 bases; unmatched junction nucleotides: 5. Germline V CDR1 and CDR2: KGHDR, SFDVKD. The CDR3 extends over 14 amino acids. The receptor's source is an adult woman who had mild COVID-19 (a few samples of this study predate the infection). Cell type and time point are not known. The V gene is TRBV24-1, the J gene TRBJ1-4, with TRBD1 matching 10 bases. The sequencing input was PBMCs or a T cell subset sorted from them (not recorded which). The CDR3 DNA is TGTGCCACCCAGAGGACAGGGGGAAATGAAAAACTGTTTTTT. It specifies CATQRTGGNEKLFF.